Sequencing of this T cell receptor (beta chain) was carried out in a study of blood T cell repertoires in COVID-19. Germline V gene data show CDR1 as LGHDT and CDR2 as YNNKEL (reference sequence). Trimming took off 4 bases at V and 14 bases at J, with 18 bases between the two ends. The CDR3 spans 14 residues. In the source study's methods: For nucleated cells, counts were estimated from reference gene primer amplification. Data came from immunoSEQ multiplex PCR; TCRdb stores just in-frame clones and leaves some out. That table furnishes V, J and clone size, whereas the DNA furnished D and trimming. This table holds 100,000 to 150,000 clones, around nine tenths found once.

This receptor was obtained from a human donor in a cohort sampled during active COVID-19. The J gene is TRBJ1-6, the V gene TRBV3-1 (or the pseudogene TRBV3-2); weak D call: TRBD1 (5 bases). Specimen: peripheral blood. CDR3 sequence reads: CASSRPGESGSLHF. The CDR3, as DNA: TGTGCCAGCAGCCGCCCGGGGGAGAGCGGATCCCTCCACTTT.